The 28 T cell receptor beta chains given below trace back to one sample, sequenced in a study of patients and donors after allogeneic stem cell transplantation. MiXCR, applied by TCRdb to the RT-PCR reads, yields one record per CDR3 protein. Among approximately 61,000 distinct CDR3 sequences listed, about 14% were seen once. The sequenced sample consisted of blood, either unsorted or a sorted T cell fraction (not recorded which). The receptors here all came from a human donor who was either an allogeneic HSCT recipient or a stem cell or donor lymphocyte infusion donor (not recorded which). It is not recorded whose cells these are; they may come from a transplant donor.

The table lists this clonotype with a few counts. The CDR3 sequence is CASSQDDPVWFF. CDR3 nucleotide sequence: TGTGCCAGCAGCCAAGATGACCCGGTGTGGTTTTTT. This rearrangement joins TRBV3-1 to TRBJ1-4; D uncertain. The CDR3 runs 12 residues. The V end lost 0 bases, the J end lost 16 bases, and 12 bases lay between the germline ends. Germline CDR1 reads LGHDT; CDR2 reads YNNKEL (reference sequence).

This chain uses TRBV6-1 with TRBJ2-2, with 12 bases fitting TRBD2. The CDR3 runs to 15 residues. CDR1 is MNHNS, CDR2 SASEGT, per germline. V shed 9 bases, J shed 6 bases, and the junction held 8 bases outside the gene matches. CDR3 sequence (DNA): TGTGCCAGATGCACTAGCGGGAGGAGCCCCGGGGAGCTGTTTTTT. It specifies CARCTSGRSPGELFF.

The CDR3, as DNA: TGTGCCAGCAGCCAAGTTAGTAGCGGTTCCTACAATGAGCAGTTCTTC. Its translation: CASSQVSSGSYNEQFF. The chain links TRBV3-1 to TRBJ2-1, with D maybe TRBD2 (6 bases). V was cut by 1 base and J by 1 base, with 11 bases left in between. This CDR3 has 16 amino acids. The germline V gene has CDR1 LGHDT and CDR2 YNNKEL (reference sequence).

This clonotype was observed a handful of times. This chain joins TRBV19 and TRBJ1-2; no clear D. Germline V lookup: CDR1 LNHDA, CDR2 SQIVND (reference sequence). Between the trimmed V and J ends, which lost 6 bases and 6 bases, there was a span of 11 bases. The CDR3 is made up of 12 amino acids. Here the CDR3 DNA reads TGTGCCAGTAGCACTCTCCGACATGGCTACACCTTC. The encoded protein is CASSTLRHGYTF.

This clonotype was seen more than once but under ten times. The chain recombines TRBV18 with TRBJ1-1; 12 bases map to TRBD1. The CDR3 is 16 residues long. J was trimmed by 0 bases and V by 4 bases; bases with no gene match: 3. Germline V lookup: CDR1 KGHSH, CDR2 LQKENI. CDR3 DNA sequence: TGTGCCAGCTCACGGGGACAGGGGGCCTTGAACACTGAAGCTTTCTTT. It yields the protein CASSRGQGALNTEAFF.

In its sample, this clonotype was seen many times. The gene calls are TRBV30 and TRBJ2-1; 11 nucleotides align to TRBD2. The CDR3 is 18 residues long. With 2 bases clipped from V and 0 bases from J, the junction kept 9 bases outside the gene matches. Germline V gene data show CDR1 as GTSNPN and CDR2 as SVGIG (reference sequence). DNA for the CDR3: TGTGCCTGGAGTCCAACTAGCGGGAGCTTCATCTCCTACAATGAGCAGTTCTTC. Its translation: CAWSPTSGSFISYNEQFF.

This clonotype was counted only a few times. The chain employs TRBV27 and TRBJ2-1, with TRBD2 matching over 7 bases. Trimming at V came to 3 bases and at J to 1 base, leaving 3 bases not matched to a gene. This CDR3 spans 15 amino acids. Germline assignment: CDR1 MNHEY and CDR2 SMNVEV (reference sequence). The CDR3 nucleotides read TGTGCCAGCAGTTTGGCTAGCGGATCCTACAATGAGCAGTTCTTC. Translating it yields CASSLASGSYNEQFF.

The rearrangement joins TRBV7-2 to TRBJ1-2; no firm D call. Germline V gene sequence: CDR1 SGHTA, CDR2 FQGNSA. The CDR3 consists of 15 residues. With 3 bases removed from V and 3 bases from J, the gap between germline ends came to 14 bases. The CDR3, as DNA: TGTGCCAGCAGCTTCGCCGCCCATGGTGACTATGGCTACACCTTC. Amino acids: CASSFAAHGDYGYTF.

The rearrangement joins TRBV20-1 to TRBJ2-7; TRBD2 matches at 10 bases. The CDR3 extends over 14 amino acids. V trimming: 4 bases; J trimming: 3 bases; junction bases outside the gene matches: 6. Germline CDR1 and CDR2: DFQATT and SNEGSKA (reference sequence). The CDR3 DNA sequence: TGCAGTGCTAATGAGCGGGAGGGCCTCTACGAGCAGTACTTC. Residues: CSANEREGLYEQYF.

This clonotype has more than one count but fewer than ten. The V call is TRBV24-1, the J call TRBJ2-3; no clear D gene. The CDR3 runs to 17 residues. V dropped 2 bases and J dropped 4 bases, with 18 bases sitting between them. Germline CDR1 is KGHDR and CDR2 is SFDVKD. The CDR3 DNA is TGTGCCACCAGTGATTCACGAATCGACACACGTCCAGATACGCAGTATTTT. Amino acid sequence: CATSDSRIDTRPDTQYF.

The chain carries TRBV6-6 and TRBJ2-7; D may be TRBD1 (5 bases). Germline V gene lookup returns CDR1 MNHNY and CDR2 SVGAGI (reference sequence). The CDR3 contains 13 residues. V lost 5 bases and J lost 2, with 10 bases in between. The CDR3: CASSRGQTYEQYF. The CDR3 DNA is TGTGCCAGCAGTCGAGGACAAACCTACGAGCAGTACTTC.

This clonotype showed up many times. This sequence joins TRBV21-1 and TRBJ1-2. TRBV21-1 is designated a pseudogene. The CDR3 has 12 amino acids. CDR3 sequence (DNA): TGTGCCAGCAGGCTCGGGGACTATGGCTACACCTTC. Protein sequence: CASRLGDYGYTF.

This clonotype was observed at least ten times. The chain joins TRBV5-1 to TRBJ1-5; D uncertain. CDR3 length: 15 amino acids. In germline, CDR1 is SGHRS, CDR2 YFSETQ. The V end was cut by 1 base, the J end by 3 bases, with 11 bases between. The CDR3 sequence is CASSLSPGNNQPQHF. In DNA, the CDR3 is TGCGCCAGCAGCTTGTCCCCCGGGAACAATCAGCCCCAGCATTTT.

This clonotype showed up many times. V and J are TRBV7-6 and TRBJ1-3, with TRBD1 matching over 8 bases. This CDR3 has 15 amino acids. With V trimmed by 1 base and J by 4 bases, 3 bases remained unmatched. Germline V lookup: CDR1 SGHVS, CDR2 FNYEAQ. The CDR3 sequence is CASSLGQGTGNTIYF. DNA of the CDR3: TGTGCCAGCAGCTTAGGACAGGGGACCGGAAACACCATATATTTT.

The chain recombines TRBV7-9 with TRBJ1-2; D ambiguous. The CDR3 sequence is 15 residues long. Germline CDR1 reads SEHNR; CDR2 reads FQNEAQ (reference sequence). Trimming removed 1 base at V and 4 bases at J, with 13 bases between. The CDR3 loop is CASSLDVAGFYGYTF. The CDR3 DNA sequence: TGTGCCAGCAGCTTAGACGTCGCAGGCTTCTATGGCTACACCTTC. The full variable domain, its missing parts supplied by reference TRBV7-9 and TRBJ1-2, is DTGVSQNPRHKITKRGQNVTFRCDPISEHNRLYWYRQTLGQGPEFLTYFQNEAQLEKSRLLSDRFSAERPKGSFSTLEIQRTEQGDSAMYLCASSLDVAGFYGYTFGSGTRLTVV.

There are a few counts of this clonotype. The chain uses TRBV5-1 and TRBJ2-7; no clear D gene. V lost 3 bases to trimming and J lost 2 bases, with 9 bases between them. CDR3 size: 13 residues. Germline V lookup: CDR1 SGHRS, CDR2 YFSETQ. As DNA, the CDR3 is TGCGCCAGCAGCTATACAGCTACCTACGAGCAGTACTTC. It specifies CASSYTATYEQYF.

The table lists this clonotype with many counts. V gene TRBV10-3 combines with J gene TRBJ1-6, with 9 bases identical to TRBD1. Trimming took 6 bases from V and 9 from J; bases not matched to a gene: 9. There are 15 residues in the CDR3. CDR1 ENHRY and CDR2 SYGVKD come from the germline V gene. The CDR3 nucleotides are TGTGCCATCAGGAACTCGGGGACAGGGTCTTCACCCCTCCACTTT. This translates into CAIRNSGTGSSPLHF.

This clonotype was seen a handful of times. The chain couples TRBV10-3 to TRBJ2-1, with unresolved D. CDR1 is ENHRY, CDR2 SYGVKD, per germline. Trimming took off 2 bases at V and 0 bases at J, with 17 bases between the two ends. This CDR3 has 18 residues. The CDR3 is CAISENGPTDSSYNEQFF. CDR3 DNA: TGTGCCATCAGTGAGAACGGCCCGACGGATAGCTCCTACAATGAGCAGTTCTTC.

This clonotype was seen repeatedly, ten times or more. The rearrangement links TRBV20-1 to TRBJ1-5; TRBD1 is a possible D gene (5 bases). There are 13 residues in the CDR3. Trimming removed 5 bases at V and 3 bases at J, with 11 bases between. CDR1 is DFQATT, CDR2 SNEGSKA, per germline (reference sequence). CDR3 DNA sequence: TGCAGTGCTCCTAGGGGATACAATCAGCCCCAGCATTTT. It translates to CSAPRGYNQPQHF.

The table lists this clonotype with many counts. V is TRBV27 and J is TRBJ1-2, with D possibly TRBD1 on 5 matching bases. The V gene lost 1 base and the J gene lost 4 bases, with 10 bases spanning the gap. CDR3 length: 14 residues. CDR1 MNHEY and CDR2 SMNVEV come from the germline V gene (reference sequence). CDR3 protein: CASSLLAGPYGYTF. The CDR3, as DNA: TGTGCCAGCAGTTTATTGGCAGGGCCCTATGGCTACACCTTC.

Only a few counts were recorded for this clonotype. The chain has TRBV2 and TRBJ1-5; tentatively, D is TRBD1 (5 bases). This CDR3 spans 14 amino acids. The V gene's germline CDR1 is SNHLY and CDR2 FYNNEI. V was trimmed by 8 bases and J by 5 bases, leaving 16 bases between them. The CDR3 coding sequence is TGTGCCAGCGTCTACAGGCCTCGCGATCAGCCCCAGCATTTT. This translates into CASVYRPRDQPQHF.

This clonotype was counted at least ten times. The gene calls are TRBV10-1 and TRBJ2-7, with 15 bases matching TRBD2. Germline CDR1 and CDR2: WNHNN and SYGVQD (reference sequence). The CDR3 runs to 16 residues. V was clipped by 6 bases and J by 3 bases; unmatched bases: 6. The CDR3 protein is CASSSGTSGRIYEQYF. The CDR3 DNA sequence: TGCGCCAGCAGCTCCGGGACTAGCGGGAGGATCTACGAGCAGTACTTC.

This clonotype was seen more than once but under ten times. V usage is TRBV4-2 and J usage is TRBJ2-7, with a weak D call TRBD2 (7 bases). Germline V CDR1 and CDR2: LGHNA, YNFKEQ. The V and J ends lost 2 bases and 3 bases respectively, with 29 bases between them. CDR3 size: 20 residues. The DNA for the CDR3 is TGTGCCAGCAGCCAACTCCCTCGGGGGCGACTAGCATTTGGGGTCTACGAGCAGTACTTC. Translating gives CASSQLPRGRLAFGVYEQYF.

In its sample, this clonotype was seen many times. The chain couples TRBV7-9 to TRBJ2-7, with 9 bases aligning to TRBD1. Losses at the gene ends were 4 bases for V and 4 bases for J; bases not matched to a gene: 5. The CDR3 length is 14 residues. Germline CDR1 SEHNR, CDR2 FQNEAQ (reference sequence). Written as DNA, the CDR3 is TGTGCCAGCAGCTCCGGGACAGGGAAGTACGAGCAGTACTTC. The encoded protein is CASSSGTGKYEQYF. The complete variable domain, with remaining parts taken from reference TRBV7-9 and TRBJ2-7, reads DTGVSQNPRHKITKRGQNVTFRCDPISEHNRLYWYRQTLGQGPEFLTYFQNEAQLEKSRLLSDRFSAERPKGSFSTLEIQRTEQGDSAMYLCASSSGTGKYEQYFGPGTRLTVT.

The chain combines TRBV15 with TRBJ1-1; no firm D call. Trimming took 0 bases from V and 0 from J, leaving 11 bases between them. Germline V lookup: CDR1 LNHNV, CDR2 YYDKDF (reference sequence). The CDR3 covers 16 residues. CDR3 in amino acids: CATSRDSEDLNTEAFF. CDR3 DNA sequence: TGTGCCACCAGCAGAGATTCTGAAGACCTGAACACTGAAGCTTTCTTT.

This sequence joins TRBV29-1 and TRBJ2-1, with TRBD2 matching 9 bases. V gave up 1 base and J gave up 8 bases; unmatched junction bases: 6. Germline CDR1 and CDR2: SQVTM and ANQGSEA. The CDR3 loop spans 14 amino acids. This CDR3 reads CSVEVSGSLYEQFF. DNA for the CDR3: TGCAGCGTTGAAGTTAGCGGGAGCCTGTATGAGCAGTTCTTC.

A few counts support this clonotype. The chain carries TRBV7-6 and TRBJ1-2, with TRBD1 matching 9 bases. The germline V gene encodes CDR1 SGHVS and CDR2 FNYEAQ. The V segment lost 4 bases and the J segment 2 bases; nucleotides outside the gene matches: 8. The CDR3 length is 16 residues. The CDR3, as DNA: TGTGCCAGCAGCTACGCAACCGGGACAGGGAACTATGGCTACACCTTC. This sequence encodes CASSYATGTGNYGYTF.

In its sample, this clonotype was seen many times. The gene calls are TRBV7-2 and TRBJ1-4; D remains ambiguous. Germline lookup yields CDR1 SGHTA and CDR2 FQGNSA. The CDR3 is made up of 13 amino acids. V was pared by 5 bases and J by 6 bases, with 10 bases between. This CDR3 reads CASSPPKDEKLFF. In DNA, the CDR3 is TGTGCCAGCAGCCCCCCCAAAGATGAAAAACTGTTTTTT.